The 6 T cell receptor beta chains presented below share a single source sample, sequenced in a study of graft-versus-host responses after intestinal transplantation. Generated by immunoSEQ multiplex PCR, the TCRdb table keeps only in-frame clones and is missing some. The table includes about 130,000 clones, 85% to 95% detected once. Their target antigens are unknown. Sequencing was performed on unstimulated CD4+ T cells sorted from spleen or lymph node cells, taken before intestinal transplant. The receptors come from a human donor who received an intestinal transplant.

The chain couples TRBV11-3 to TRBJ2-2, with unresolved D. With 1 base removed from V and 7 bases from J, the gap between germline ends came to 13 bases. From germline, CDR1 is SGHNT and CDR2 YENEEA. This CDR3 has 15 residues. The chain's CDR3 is CASSLGGAEHGELFF. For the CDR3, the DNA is TGTGCCAGCAGCTTAGGCGGCGCAGAACACGGGGAGCTGTTTTTT.

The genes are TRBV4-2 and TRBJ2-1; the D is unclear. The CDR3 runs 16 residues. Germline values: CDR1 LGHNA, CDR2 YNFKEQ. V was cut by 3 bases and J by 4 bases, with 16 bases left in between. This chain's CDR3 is CASSQAVGTLYNEQFF. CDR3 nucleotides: TGTGCCAGCAGCCAGGCCGTGGGCACTCTATACAATGAGCAGTTCTTC.

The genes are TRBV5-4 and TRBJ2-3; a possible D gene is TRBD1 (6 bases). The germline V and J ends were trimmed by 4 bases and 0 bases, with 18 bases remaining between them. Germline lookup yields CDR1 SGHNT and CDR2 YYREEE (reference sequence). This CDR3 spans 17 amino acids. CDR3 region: CASSTRDTKRSTDTQYF. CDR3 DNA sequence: TGTGCCAGCAGCACCCGGGACACGAAACGGAGCACAGATACGCAGTATTTT.

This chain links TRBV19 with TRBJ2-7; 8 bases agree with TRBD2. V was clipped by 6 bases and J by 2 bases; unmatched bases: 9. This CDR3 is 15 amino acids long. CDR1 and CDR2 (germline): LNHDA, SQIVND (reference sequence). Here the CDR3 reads CASSGRASGTYEQYF. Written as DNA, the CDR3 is TGTGCCAGTAGCGGGAGGGCTAGCGGTACCTACGAGCAGTACTTC.

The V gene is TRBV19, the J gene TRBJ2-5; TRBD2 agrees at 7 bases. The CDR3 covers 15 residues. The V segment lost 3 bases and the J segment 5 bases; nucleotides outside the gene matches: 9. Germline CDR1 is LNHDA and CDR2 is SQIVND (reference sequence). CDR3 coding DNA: TGTGCCAGTAGTATGGGAGGGCTCCTTGGGGAGACCCAGTACTTC. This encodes CASSMGGLLGETQYF. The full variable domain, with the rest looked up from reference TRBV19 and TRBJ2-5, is DGGITQSPKYLFRKEGQNVTLSCEQNLNHDAMYWYRQDPGQGLRLIYYSQIVNDFQKGDIAEGYSVSREKKESFPLTVTSAQKNPTAFYLCASSMGGLLGETQYFGPGTRLLVL.

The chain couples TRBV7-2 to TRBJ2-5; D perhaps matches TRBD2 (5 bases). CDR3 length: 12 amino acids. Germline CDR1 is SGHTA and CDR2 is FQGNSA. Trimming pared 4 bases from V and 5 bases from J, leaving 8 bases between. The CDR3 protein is CASSWRAETQYF. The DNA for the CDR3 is TGTGCCAGCAGCTGGCGGGCGGAGACCCAGTACTTC.